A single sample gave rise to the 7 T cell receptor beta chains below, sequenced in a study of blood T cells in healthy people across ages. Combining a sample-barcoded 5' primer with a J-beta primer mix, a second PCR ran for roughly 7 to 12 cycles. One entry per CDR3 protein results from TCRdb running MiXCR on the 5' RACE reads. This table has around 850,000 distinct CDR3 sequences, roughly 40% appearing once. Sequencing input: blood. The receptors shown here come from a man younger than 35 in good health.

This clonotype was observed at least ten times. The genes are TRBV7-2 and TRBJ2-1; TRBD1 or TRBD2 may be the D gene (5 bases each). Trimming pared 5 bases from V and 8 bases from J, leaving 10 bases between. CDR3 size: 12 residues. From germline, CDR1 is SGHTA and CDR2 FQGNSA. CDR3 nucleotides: TGTGCCAGCAGCCGAGTGGGGGATGAGCAGTTCTTC. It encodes CASSRVGDEQFF.

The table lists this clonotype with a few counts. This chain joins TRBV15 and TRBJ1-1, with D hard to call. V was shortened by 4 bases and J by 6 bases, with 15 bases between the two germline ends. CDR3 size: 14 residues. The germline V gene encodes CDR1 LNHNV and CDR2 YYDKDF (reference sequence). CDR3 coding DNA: TGTGCCACCAGCACCCTGGGAGGGTCCGCTGAAGCTTTCTTT. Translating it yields CATSTLGGSAEAFF.

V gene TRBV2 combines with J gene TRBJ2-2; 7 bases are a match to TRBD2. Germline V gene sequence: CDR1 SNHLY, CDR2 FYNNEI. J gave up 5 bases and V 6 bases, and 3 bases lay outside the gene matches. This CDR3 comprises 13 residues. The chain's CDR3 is CASRWEGTGELFF. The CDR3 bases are TGTGCCAGCAGGTGGGAGGGGACCGGGGAGCTGTTTTTT.

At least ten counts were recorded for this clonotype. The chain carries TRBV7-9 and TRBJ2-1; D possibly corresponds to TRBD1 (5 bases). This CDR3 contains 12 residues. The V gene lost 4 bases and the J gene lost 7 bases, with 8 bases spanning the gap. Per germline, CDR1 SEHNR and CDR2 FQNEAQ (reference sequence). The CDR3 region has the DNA TGTGCCAGCAGCTCTAGGGGTAATGAGCAGTTCTTC. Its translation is CASSSRGNEQFF.

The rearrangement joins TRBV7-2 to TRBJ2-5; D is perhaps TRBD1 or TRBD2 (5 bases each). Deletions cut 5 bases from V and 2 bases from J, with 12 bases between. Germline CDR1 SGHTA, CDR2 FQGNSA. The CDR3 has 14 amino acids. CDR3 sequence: CASSPPGAQETQYF. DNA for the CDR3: TGTGCCAGCAGCCCCCCCGGGGCTCAAGAGACCCAGTACTTC. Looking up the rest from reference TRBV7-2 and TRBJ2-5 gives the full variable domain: GAGVSQSPSNKVTEKGKDVELRCDPISGHTALYWYRQSLGQGLEFLIYFQGNSAPDKSGLPSDRFSAERTGGSVSTLTIQRTQQEDSAVYLCASSPPGAQETQYFGPGTRLLVL.

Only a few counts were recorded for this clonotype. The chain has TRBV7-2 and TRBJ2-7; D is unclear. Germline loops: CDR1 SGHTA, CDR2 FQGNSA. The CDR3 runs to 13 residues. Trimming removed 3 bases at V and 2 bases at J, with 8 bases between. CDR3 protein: CASSLHITYEQYF. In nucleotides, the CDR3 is TGTGCCAGCAGCTTGCACATAACCTACGAGCAGTACTTC.

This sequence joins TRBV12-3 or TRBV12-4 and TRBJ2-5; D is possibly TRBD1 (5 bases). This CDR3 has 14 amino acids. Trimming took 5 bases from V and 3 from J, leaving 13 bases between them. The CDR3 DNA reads TGTGCCAGCAGTCCTTGGGGCAGGGAAGAGACCCAGTACTTC. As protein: CASSPWGREETQYF.